This TCR beta chain comes out of a study of T cell responses to AZD1222 COVID-19 vaccine. Study in general: Second-dose intervals of approximately 4 or approximately 12 weeks were pooled.

Germline loops: CDR1 DFQATT, CDR2 SNEGSKA (reference sequence). The CDR3 consists of 11 residues. The V end was cut by 3 bases, the J end by 8 bases, with 10 bases between. Assay used: immunoSEQ multiplex PCR; TCRdb lists only in-frame clones, some missing. Of about 120,000 clones listed, about 86% were seen once; the top ten hold approximately 10%. The source material was peripheral blood, sampled on day 0 of AZD1222 vaccination. The gene calls are TRBV20-1 and TRBJ1-2, with D possibly being TRBD1 (6 bases). The sequence derives from an adult in good health. CDR3 bases: TGCAGTGCTAGCCGCAGGGGAGGCTACACCTTC. It yields the protein CSASRRGGYTF.